The next 8 T cell receptor beta chains were all read from a single sample in a study of blood T cell repertoires in COVID-19. Data came from immunoSEQ multiplex PCR; TCRdb stores just in-frame clones and leaves some out. The table records around 200,000 clones, about 85% of them present only once. The specimen was peripheral blood. Receptors were obtained from a woman aged 80 or over with acute or convalescent COVID-19.

This clone was recorded once. J is TRBJ2-7 and V is TRBV20-1, with 7 nucleotides matching TRBD1. V trimming: 5 bases; J trimming: 7 bases; junction bases outside the gene matches: 2. Germline CDR1 is DFQATT and CDR2 is SNEGSKA (reference sequence). This CDR3 is 10 amino acids long. In DNA form, the CDR3 reads TGCAGTGCTCAGGGGGATGAGCAGTACTTC. This gives the protein CSAQGDEQYF.

The sample holds one count of this clone. The chain uses TRBV15 and TRBJ2-7; 7 nucleotides agree with TRBD1. The CDR3 totals 14 residues. J was trimmed by 6 bases and V by 4 bases; bases with no gene match: 9. CDR1 and CDR2 (germline): LNHNV, YYDKDF (reference sequence). The CDR3 region has the DNA TGTGCCACCAGCACCTGGACAGGTCCTGTCGAGCAGTACTTC. Translated, it gives CATSTWTGPVEQYF.

This chain connects TRBV3-1 (or the pseudogene TRBV3-2) to TRBJ2-2, with 8 bases identical to TRBD1. In germline, CDR1 is LGHDT, CDR2 YNNKEL (reference sequence). J gave up 6 bases and V 3 bases, and 0 bases lay outside the gene matches. This CDR3 contains 13 residues. Written as DNA, the CDR3 is TGTGCCAGCAGCCAGGACAGGGCCGGGGAGCTGTTTTTT. Residues: CASSQDRAGELFF.

The chain recombines TRBV5-8 with TRBJ1-1; possible D gene TRBD1, 6 bases. CDR3 length: 13 residues. CDR1 SGHTS and CDR2 YDEGEE come from the germline V gene. The V end lost 4 bases, the J end lost 5 bases, and 12 bases lay between the germline ends. The CDR3 region has the DNA TGTGCCAGCAGCGCGGGGGGCTGGACTGAAGCTTTCTTT. As protein: CASSAGGWTEAFF.

The V call is TRBV4-1, the J call TRBJ2-3; no reliable D call. Germline CDR1 is MGHRA and CDR2 is YSYEKL. The ends were cut back, 1 base at V and 6 bases at J, with 8 bases in the middle. This CDR3 comprises 13 residues. The CDR3 region has the DNA TGCGCCAGCAGCCAAGTCTTCGCGGATACGCAGTATTTT. Translating gives CASSQVFADTQYF.

The chain is built from TRBV25-1 and TRBJ1-2; D gene unclear. Germline V CDR1 and CDR2: MGHDK, SYGVNS. Trimming pared 3 bases from V and 8 bases from J, leaving 13 bases between. There are 13 residues in the CDR3. The CDR3 loop reads CASSEYSPAGYTF. CDR3 bases: TGTGCCAGCAGTGAGTACAGCCCTGCCGGCTACACCTTC.

CDR3 residues: CASSPSTGSAQYEQYF. DNA for the CDR3: TGCGCCAGCAGCCCTTCTACAGGGTCCGCACAATACGAGCAGTACTTC. The V gene is TRBV5-1, the J gene TRBJ2-7; D is possibly TRBD1 (6 bases). Per the germline V gene, CDR1 is SGHRS and CDR2 is YFSETQ. This CDR3 is built from 16 residues. The ends were cut back, 4 bases at V and 4 bases at J, with 21 bases in the middle.

The chain has TRBV5-1 and TRBJ2-1, with D tentatively TRBD2 (6 bases). Germline V gene sequence: CDR1 SGHRS, CDR2 YFSETQ. Between the trimmed V and J ends, which lost 0 bases and 2 bases, there was a span of 12 bases. This CDR3 comprises 16 residues. The DNA of the CDR3 is TGCGCCAGCAGCTTGGGTGTGGGAGGAACCTACAATGAGCAGTTCTTC. Encoded protein: CASSLGVGGTYNEQFF. The complete variable domain, with remaining parts taken from reference TRBV5-1 and TRBJ2-1, reads KAGVTQTPRYLIKTRGQQVTLSCSPISGHRSVSWYQQTPGQGLQFLFEYFSETQRNKGNFPGRFSGRQFSNSRSEMNVSTLELGDSALYLCASSLGVGGTYNEQFFGPGTRLTVL.